This T cell receptor (beta chain) is drawn from a study of cytomegalovirus exposure and HLA in healthy donors. V was clipped by 4 bases and J by 3 bases, with 18 bases between them. This CDR3 comprises 16 residues. Germline V gene sequence: CDR1 SNHLY, CDR2 FYNNEI. Points on this clone: Its matching antigen is unknown.

The PCR employed 60 Vbeta primers together with 13 Jbeta primers. Generated by immunoSEQ multiplex PCR, the TCRdb table keeps only in-frame clones and is missing some. The data hold approximately 170,000 clones, with around 63% observed a single time. Study conclusions and caveats: There were some V segments, including TRBV6-2 and TRBV6-3, excluded as indistinguishable. In a later analysis, TCR association rates varied by HLA locus: DRB1 most, HLA-C fewest. Later analysis revealed greater clonal expansion in HLA-associated TCR beta chains than in equally common others. Later findings reportedly placed an Asian-associated ancestry cluster below the 666-donor mean for N-insertions.

The source is a woman between 18 and 29 years old in good health and CMV-seropositive. The source material was PBMCs. The rearrangement joins TRBV2 to TRBJ1-2, with a possible D match to TRBD1 (6 bases). The CDR3 reads CASSVRTGTPDYGYTF. For the CDR3, the DNA is TGTGCCAGCAGTGTACGGACCGGGACACCCGACTATGGCTACACCTTC.